Shown below are 18 T cell receptor beta chains from a single sample sequenced in a study of control samples from healthy donors and cancer patients (dated by TCRdb to the early 2020s). Receptors were amplified or captured by the immunoSEQ multiplex PCR assay. This immuneACCESS table, as held by TCRdb, lists in-frame sequences with V and J called but not all clones. Of the missing ones, under half trace to an unresolved V gene in checked studies; the others have no known cause. The sample profile shows roughly 58,000 clones; approximately 89% of them were found once. The ten top clones hold roughly 13% of the sample. Sequenced material: PBMCs. The receptors come from a woman in her fifties or sixties with lung cancer.

J is TRBJ2-7 and V is TRBV5-4; tentative D call: TRBD1 (6 bases). With 1 base removed from V and 2 bases from J, the gap between germline ends came to 10 bases. The CDR3 runs 14 residues. CDR1 is SGHNT, CDR2 YYREEE, per germline (reference sequence). The DNA for the CDR3 is TGTGCCAGCAGCTTGCGGGACATAACCTACGAGCAGTACTTC. Translation gives CASSLRDITYEQYF.

The chain uses TRBV2 and TRBJ1-2, with a weak D call TRBD1 (6 bases). The V end was cut by 6 bases, the J end by 4 bases, with 18 bases between. In germline, CDR1 is SNHLY, CDR2 FYNNEI. This CDR3 comprises 15 residues. CDR3 sequence (DNA): TGTGCCAGCAGCTTAAGGGGGTATCGGCTCTATGGCTACACCTTC. Protein: CASSLRGYRLYGYTF.

This chain connects TRBV14 to TRBJ2-7, with TRBD1 as a possible D gene (5 bases). Trimming took 0 bases from V and 4 from J, leaving 10 bases between them. The CDR3 covers 14 residues. The germline V gene has CDR1 SGHDN and CDR2 FVKESK. CDR3 DNA: TGTGCCAGCAGCCAAGATGTACAGGTTTACGAGCAGTACTTC. Its protein product is CASSQDVQVYEQYF.

The chain links TRBV23-1 to TRBJ2-5, with unresolved D. TRBV23-1 is recorded as an ORF, its role being uncertain. The CDR3 length is 11 residues. V lost 2 bases, J lost 2 bases, and 0 bases lay in between. The DNA for the CDR3 is TGCGCCAGCAGTCAACAAGAGACCCAGTACTTC. This translates into CASSQQETQYF.

Points on this clone: The junction shows a germline mismatch at one end, possibly a read error. The rearrangement uses TRBV6-5 and TRBJ1-2, with D tentatively TRBD1 (5 bases). The germline CDR1 and CDR2 sequences are MNHEY and SVGAGI. CDR3 length equals 13 residues. Here the CDR3 reads CAGSYSSRDGYTF. In nucleotides, the CDR3 is TGTGCCGGCAGTTACTCGAGCAGGGATGGCTACACCTTC.

This clone was counted once. The V gene is TRBV24-1, the J gene TRBJ2-2, with no clear D. Germline V gene sequence: CDR1 KGHDR, CDR2 SFDVKD. V was trimmed by 2 bases and J by 2 bases, leaving 14 bases between them. The CDR3 extends over 17 amino acids. CDR3 residues: CATSDYLKGRNTGELFF. DNA of the CDR3: TGTGCCACCAGTGATTACTTGAAGGGCAGAAACACCGGGGAGCTGTTTTTT.

The chain joins TRBV10-2 to TRBJ2-5, with 11 bases identical to TRBD2. Per the germline V gene, CDR1 is WSHSY and CDR2 is SAAADI. The CDR3 is 13 residues long. J lost 7 bases, V lost 6 bases, and 4 bases had no gene match. The CDR3 DNA is TGCGCCAGCAGACTAGCGGGGGACGGGACCCAGTACTTC. Its protein is CASRLAGDGTQYF.

The CDR3 coding sequence is TGCAGCGTTTCCCGGGACAGTGGCGTGAATGGCTACACCTTC. It specifies CSVSRDSGVNGYTF. This rearrangement joins TRBV29-1 to TRBJ1-2; 7 bases align to TRBD1. The CDR3 spans 14 residues. Germline CDR1 reads SQVTM; CDR2 reads ANQGSEA. V shed 5 bases, J shed 6 bases, and the junction held 12 bases outside the gene matches.

The chain recombines TRBV6-5 with TRBJ2-7, with TRBD2 as a possible D gene (6 bases). The V and J ends lost 4 bases and 3 bases respectively, with 19 bases between them. The CDR3 spans 16 residues. Germline-derived CDR1 and CDR2 are MNHEY and SVGAGI. The CDR3 DNA reads TGTGCCAGCAGTTCTGGGAACGGGCGGGACCACTACGAGCAGTACTTC. Translation gives CASSSGNGRDHYEQYF.

CDR3 amino acids: CASRDTASSYNEQFF. In nucleotides, the CDR3 is TGTGCCAGCAGGGATACCGCAAGCTCCTACAATGAGCAGTTCTTC. The rearrangement uses TRBV2 and TRBJ2-1; D gene ambiguous. Per the germline V gene, CDR1 is SNHLY and CDR2 is FYNNEI. This CDR3 is built from 15 residues. Trimming took 6 bases from V and 0 from J, leaving 12 bases between them.

The chain links TRBV19 to TRBJ1-2, with D unclear. Germline V gene sequence: CDR1 LNHDA, CDR2 SQIVND (reference sequence). The V gene lost 7 bases and the J gene lost 4 bases, with 10 bases spanning the gap. The CDR3 covers 12 residues. CDR3 in amino acids: CASTARAYGYTF. The CDR3 DNA reads TGTGCCAGTACCGCGAGGGCCTATGGCTACACCTTC.

The rearrangement links TRBV13 to TRBJ2-1; 12 bases fit TRBD2. In germline, CDR1 is PRHDT, CDR2 FYEKMQ (reference sequence). This CDR3 has 17 amino acids. The V and J ends lost 4 bases and 3 bases, in that order; junction bases with no gene match: 7. This chain's CDR3 is CASSSGTSGWYYNEQFF. The CDR3, as DNA: TGTGCCAGCAGCTCCGGGACTAGCGGGTGGTACTACAATGAGCAGTTCTTC.

This chain uses TRBV27 with TRBJ2-3; D is undetermined. This CDR3 has 14 residues. CDR1 and CDR2 (germline): MNHEY, SMNVEV (reference sequence). Deletions cut 2 bases from V and 0 bases from J, with 6 bases between. CDR3 amino acids: CASSLTRSTDTQYF. In nucleotides, the CDR3 is TGTGCCAGCAGTTTAACGAGAAGCACAGATACGCAGTATTTT.

The genes are TRBV10-3 and TRBJ1-2, with D maybe TRBD1 (5 bases). With 10 bases removed from V and 7 bases from J, the gap between germline ends came to 19 bases. This CDR3 spans 13 amino acids. CDR1 ENHRY and CDR2 SYGVKD come from the germline V gene. The CDR3 loop is CATRATGRGGYTF. The CDR3, as DNA: TGTGCCACCCGGGCCACAGGTCGAGGTGGCTACACCTTC.

The chain joins TRBV24-1 to TRBJ2-1, with unresolved D. The length of the CDR3 is 14 residues. CDR1 is KGHDR, CDR2 SFDVKD, per germline. V lost 7 bases and J lost 6, with 15 bases in between. CDR3 coding DNA: TGTGCCACCAGGAGCGTTGACACCCCCAATGAGCAGTTCTTC. Protein sequence: CATRSVDTPNEQFF.

J is TRBJ1-1 and V is TRBV5-1, with 9 bases lining up with TRBD1. Trimming took 1 base from V and 3 from J; bases not matched to a gene: 7. CDR3 length: 16 residues. Looked up from germline, CDR1 is SGHRS and CDR2 is YFSETQ. The CDR3 nucleotides read TGCGCCAGCAGCTTGATGCGGGGACAGGGCCACACTGAAGCTTTCTTT. This encodes CASSLMRGQGHTEAFF.

The chain recombines TRBV7-9 with TRBJ1-4, with TRBD1 matching over 10 bases. Trimming took 5 bases from V and 7 from J; bases not matched to a gene: 4. The CDR3 sequence is 14 residues long. Germline values: CDR1 SEHNR, CDR2 FQNEAQ (reference sequence). This CDR3 reads CASSPDRGPEKLFF. The CDR3 nucleotides read TGTGCCAGCAGCCCCGACAGGGGGCCTGAAAAACTGTTTTTT.

The rearrangement uses TRBV5-1 and TRBJ2-2, with D possibly TRBD2 on 6 matching bases. This CDR3 region has 14 residues. The germline gives CDR1 SGHRS, CDR2 YFSETQ. The V end lost 1 base, the J end lost 3 bases, and 7 bases lay between the germline ends. CDR3 nucleotides: TGCGCCAGCAGCTTGTGGGGGGACACCGGGGAGCTGTTTTTT. This encodes CASSLWGDTGELFF.